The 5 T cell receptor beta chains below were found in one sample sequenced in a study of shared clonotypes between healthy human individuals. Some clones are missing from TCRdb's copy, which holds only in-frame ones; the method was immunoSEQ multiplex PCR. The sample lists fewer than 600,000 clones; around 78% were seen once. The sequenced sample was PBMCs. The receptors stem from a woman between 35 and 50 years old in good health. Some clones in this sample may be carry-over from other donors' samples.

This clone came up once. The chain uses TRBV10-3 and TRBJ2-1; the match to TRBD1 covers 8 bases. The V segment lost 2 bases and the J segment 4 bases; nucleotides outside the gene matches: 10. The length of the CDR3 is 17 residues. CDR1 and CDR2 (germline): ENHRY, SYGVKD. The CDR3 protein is CAISEAGTDRGYNEQFF. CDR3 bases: TGTGCCATCAGTGAGGCGGGTACCGACAGGGGTTACAATGAGCAGTTCTTC.

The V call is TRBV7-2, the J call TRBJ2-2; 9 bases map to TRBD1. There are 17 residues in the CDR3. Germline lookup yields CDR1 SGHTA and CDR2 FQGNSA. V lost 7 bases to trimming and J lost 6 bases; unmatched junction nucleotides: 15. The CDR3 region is CASTSRQGDTVAGELFF. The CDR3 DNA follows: TGTGCCAGCACCTCCCGACAGGGGGATACGGTTGCCGGGGAGCTGTTTTTT.

The CDR3 sequence: CASSSPFSSGTEAFF. For the CDR3, the DNA is TGTGCCAGCAGCTCCCCTTTTTCCAGTGGGACTGAAGCTTTCTTT. The V call is TRBV5-5, the J call TRBJ1-1, with unresolved D. V gave up 3 bases and J gave up 5 bases, with 17 bases separating them. Germline assignment: CDR1 SGHKS and CDR2 YYEKEE (reference sequence). The CDR3 loop spans 15 amino acids.

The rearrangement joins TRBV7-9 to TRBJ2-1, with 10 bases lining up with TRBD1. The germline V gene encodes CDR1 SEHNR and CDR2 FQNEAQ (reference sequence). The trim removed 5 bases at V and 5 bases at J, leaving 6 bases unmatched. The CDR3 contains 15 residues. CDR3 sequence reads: CASSLRDRGHNEQFF. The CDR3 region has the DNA TGTGCCAGCAGCCTCCGGGACAGGGGTCACAATGAGCAGTTCTTC. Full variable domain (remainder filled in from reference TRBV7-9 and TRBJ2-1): DTGVSQNPRHKITKRGQNVTFRCDPISEHNRLYWYRQTLGQGPEFLTYFQNEAQLEKSRLLSDRFSAERPKGSFSTLEIQRTEQGDSAMYLCASSLRDRGHNEQFFGPGTRLTVL.

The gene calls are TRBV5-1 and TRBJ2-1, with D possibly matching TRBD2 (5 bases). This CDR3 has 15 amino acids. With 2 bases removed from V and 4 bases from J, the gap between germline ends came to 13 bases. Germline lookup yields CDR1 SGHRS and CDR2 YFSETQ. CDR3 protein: CASSFSRGRYNEQFF. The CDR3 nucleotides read TGCGCCAGCAGCTTCAGTCGTGGGAGATACAATGAGCAGTTCTTC.